This paragraph reports one T cell receptor beta chain. Its target is unknown. The source of the sample is a study of T-cell reconstitution after alpha-beta-depleted transplantation in children. The V gene lost 3 bases and the J gene lost 4 bases, with 14 bases spanning the gap. CDR1 SGHRS and CDR2 YFSETQ come from the germline V gene. This CDR3 is 16 amino acids long. As it was prepared, the TCRbeta library received unique molecular identifiers. Each CDR3 protein gets one entry after TCRdb re-called the PCR reads with MiXCR. This sample yields some 100,000 distinct CDR3 sequences, of which more than 20% are seen a single time; about 22% belongs to the top ten. Study-level results: Reported findings indicate that, about two months after transplant, alpha-beta T cells came from several hundred expanded clones, which were derived from non-depleted graft cells.

The TCR originated in a boy between 2 and 10 years old with acute lymphoblastic leukemia, due to receive a stem cell transplant. V gene TRBV5-1 combines with J gene TRBJ2-6, with no clear D. This specimen consisted of PBMCs, obtained before TCRalphabeta/CD19-depleted stem cell transplant. The CDR3 bases are TGCGCCAGCAGCTCCTGGGCAGTTCTCGGGGCCAACGTCCTGACTTTC. This codes for CASSSWAVLGANVLTF.